This is a list of T cell receptor beta chains from one sample in a study of blood T cell repertoires in COVID-19. Profiling relied on immunoSEQ multiplex PCR, and the TCRdb table lists in-frame clones only, not all of them. The sample has about 99,000 clones, about 83% seen once. The specimen sequenced was peripheral blood. These TCRs come from a man aged 65 to 85 with active or convalescent COVID-19. CDR3s include the opening cysteine and the closing phenylalanine or tryptophan. The D gene is left open where the match is weak. Clone size, where shown, is once, few, many, or a class for clones that have expanded.

cdr3_aa cdr3_nt j_call clone_size v_call d_call
CASSMGGFSGANVLTF TGTGCCAGTAGTATGGGCGGGTTCTCTGGGGCCAACGTCCTGACTTTC TRBJ2-6 NA TRBV19 NA
CASSRDGTRSYGYTF TGTGCTAGCAGCCGAGACGGGACACGCTCCTATGGCTACACCTTC TRBJ1-2 few TRBV7-7 NA
CAISALGGPPEEQYF TGTGCCATCAGTGCCTTGGGGGGGCCCCCCGAAGAGCAGTACTTC TRBJ2-7 NA TRBV10-3 NA
CATSDFRGTQYF TGTGCCACCAGTGATTTCCGGGGTACCCAGTACTTC TRBJ2-5 NA TRBV24-1 NA
CASSLAGVNEQFF TGTGCCAGCAGCTTAGCAGGGGTCAATGAGCAGTTCTTC TRBJ2-1 NA TRBV7-8 NA
CASLPDRGTEAFF TGTGCCAGCCTCCCGGACAGGGGAACTGAAGCTTTCTTT TRBJ1-1 NA TRBV11-1 TRBD1
CASRGKGTGAYGYTF TGTGCCAGCAGGGGGAAGGGAACAGGGGCCTATGGCTACACCTTC TRBJ1-2 NA TRBV5-8 TRBD1
CASSEAAGNYGYTF TGTGCCAGCAGTGAAGCGGCAGGGAACTATGGCTACACCTTC TRBJ1-2 NA TRBV6-1 NA
CASRETDKPDEQYF TGTGCCAGCAGGGAGACAGATAAGCCTGACGAGCAGTACTTC TRBJ2-7 NA TRBV6-5 NA
CASSLYGGPYNQPQHF TGTGCCAGCAGCTTGTATGGGGGCCCCTACAATCAGCCCCAGCATTTT TRBJ1-5 NA TRBV5-6 NA
CASSPPGVRETQYF TGTGCCAGCAGTCCCCCCGGGGTGCGAGAGACCCAGTACTTC TRBJ2-5 NA TRBV7-9 NA
CASSPLGRGIIEQYF TGTGCCAGCAGTCCGCTGGGCAGGGGAATAATCGAGCAGTACTTC TRBJ2-7 few TRBV28 NA
CASSFSRSRNTIYF TGTGCCAGCAGTTTCTCCCGGTCTAGGAACACCATATATTTT TRBJ1-3 NA TRBV28 NA
CASSQHVTGDYYGYTF TGTGCCAGCAGCCAACATGTGACTGGCGATTACTATGGCTACACCTTC TRBJ1-2 few TRBV3-1/TRBV3-2 NA
CASSAGTGTRAGELFF TGTGCTAGCAGCGCGGGGACAGGGACAAGGGCCGGGGAGCTGTTTTTT TRBJ2-2 once TRBV7-7 TRBD1
CASRVGPEAFF TGTGCCAGTAGGGTGGGGCCTGAAGCTTTCTTT TRBJ1-1 NA TRBV19 NA
CASSPTSDRGFVNTEAFF TGTGCCAGCTCACCAACGTCAGACAGGGGTTTTGTGAACACTGAAGCTTTCTTT TRBJ1-1 NA TRBV18 TRBD1
CASSQGGTMNTEAFF TGTGCCAGCAGCCAAGGAGGAACCATGAACACTGAAGCTTTCTTT TRBJ1-1 NA TRBV3-1/TRBV3-2 NA
CATSRRDLYGYTF TGTGCCACCAGCAGGCGGGATCTCTATGGCTACACCTTC TRBJ1-2 NA TRBV15 NA
CASSFPEGGLEKLFF TGTGCCAGTTCATTTCCGGAGGGAGGGCTGGAAAAACTGTTTTTT TRBJ1-4 NA TRBV6-6 NA
CASSRDRKTGELFF TGTGCCAGCTCACGGGACAGGAAGACCGGGGAGCTGTTTTTT TRBJ2-2 NA TRBV18 TRBD1
CASSPEQMFYEKLFF TGTGCCAGCTCACCGGAGCAGATGTTTTATGAAAAACTGTTTTTT TRBJ1-4 NA TRBV18 NA
CASKPSKPSTDTQYF TGTGCCAGTAAACCCTCTAAACCTAGCACAGATACGCAGTATTTT TRBJ2-3 NA TRBV19 NA
CASSPLGTGISGANVLTF TGTGCCAGCTCACCACTAGGGACAGGCATCTCTGGGGCCAACGTCCTGACTTTC TRBJ2-6 NA TRBV18 TRBD1
CASSSRQGKAFF TGTGCCAGCAGTTCCCGACAGGGGAAAGCTTTCTTT TRBJ1-1 NA TRBV6-5 TRBD1
CSASPLAGQFF TGCAGTGCTAGTCCCCTAGCGGGGCAGTTCTTC TRBJ2-1 NA TRBV20-1 TRBD2
CASSSMGQGGTGELFF TGTGCCAGCAGCTCAATGGGACAGGGAGGAACCGGGGAGCTGTTTTTT TRBJ2-2 NA TRBV7-2 TRBD1
CASSIGSSGASYNEQFF TGTGCCAGTAGTATTGGATCAAGCGGGGCTTCCTACAATGAGCAGTTCTTC TRBJ2-1 NA TRBV19 TRBD2
CASTRQGSQYSPLHF TGTGCCAGCACCCGACAGGGGTCGCAGTATTCACCCCTCCACTTT TRBJ1-6 NA TRBV2 TRBD1
CASSLVQGNNSPLHF TGTGCCAGCAGCTTGGTGCAGGGTAACAATTCACCCCTCCACTTT TRBJ1-6 once TRBV5-8 NA
CSVDRGGEQYF TGCAGCGTTGACAGGGGCGGCGAGCAGTACTTC TRBJ2-7 NA TRBV29-1 NA
CASSLVPRVSGYTF TGTGCCAGCAGCTTAGTTCCCAGGGTCTCTGGCTACACCTTC TRBJ1-2 NA TRBV7-9 NA
CASSPQSADSTYEQYF TGTGCCAGCTCACCACAGTCCGCAGACTCAACCTACGAGCAGTACTTC TRBJ2-7 NA TRBV18 NA
CASTPGDKNNSPLHF TGTGCCAGCACCCCAGGGGACAAGAATAATTCACCCCTCCACTTT TRBJ1-6 NA TRBV6-5 NA
CASSIAYAITGAGGYTF TGTGCCAGTAGTATAGCCTACGCTATAACAGGGGCTGGTGGCTACACCTTC TRBJ1-2 few TRBV19 TRBD1
CAISEASGGAGQETQYF TGTGCCATCAGTGAGGCCAGCGGGGGGGCGGGACAAGAGACCCAGTACTTC TRBJ2-5 once TRBV10-3 TRBD2
CASSQDRASGVNSGANVLTF TGCGCCAGCAGCCAAGATCGGGCTAGCGGTGTGAACTCTGGGGCCAACGTCCTGACTTTC TRBJ2-6 NA TRBV4-1 TRBD2
CASSPPGRSAGNTIYF TGTGCCAGCTCACCACCGGGCAGGTCGGCTGGAAACACCATATATTTT TRBJ1-3 NA TRBV18 NA
CASSQRSPYEQYF TGTGCCAGCAGCCAGCGAAGCCCATACGAGCAGTACTTC TRBJ2-7 NA TRBV3-1/TRBV3-2 NA
CASSLRASGDQETQYF TGCGCCAGCAGCTTGAGGGCTAGCGGGGACCAAGAGACCCAGTACTTC TRBJ2-5 NA TRBV5-1 TRBD2
CASSLVRLSPGNTIYF TGTGCCAGCAGCTTAGTTCGGTTAAGCCCTGGAAACACCATATATTTT TRBJ1-3 NA TRBV7-8 NA
CASSQDREEETQYF TGCGCCAGCAGCCAGGACAGGGAGGAAGAGACCCAGTACTTC TRBJ2-5 once TRBV23-1 TRBD1
CASSARQGDTEAFF TGTGCCAGCAGTGCTAGACAGGGTGACACTGAAGCTTTCTTT TRBJ1-1 NA TRBV2 TRBD1
CAWNEKGASPLHF TGTGCCTGGAACGAGAAAGGGGCCTCACCCCTCCACTTT TRBJ1-6 once TRBV30 NA
CASRRDSQNEKLFF TGTGCCAGCAGGCGGGACTCCCAGAATGAAAAACTGTTTTTT TRBJ1-4 NA TRBV2 NA
CASSPTHVRGVQETQYF TGTGCCAGCAGCCCCACCCATGTGCGGGGGGTCCAAGAGACCCAGTACTTC TRBJ2-5 few TRBV7-2 TRBD2
CASGRRGGREDTQYF TGTGCCAGCGGCCGAAGGGGGGGCCGGGAAGATACGCAGTATTTT TRBJ2-3 once TRBV2 NA
CASSLDGILNQPQHF TGTGCCAGCAGCCTGGACGGGATCCTCAATCAGCCCCAGCATTTT TRBJ1-5 NA TRBV28 NA
CASTRTGGYNEQFF TGTGCCAGCACCCGGACAGGGGGGTACAATGAGCAGTTCTTC TRBJ2-1 NA TRBV5-4 TRBD1
CASSQLVTGELFF TGTGCCAGCAGCCAATTAGTCACCGGGGAGCTGTTTTTT TRBJ2-2 NA TRBV3-1/TRBV3-2 NA
CASSIDRVNSPLHF TGTGCCAGCAGCATAGACAGGGTCAATTCACCCCTCCACTTT TRBJ1-6 once TRBV2 TRBD1
CASSPRLAGGVNEQFF TGTGCCAGCAGCCCCCGACTAGCGGGGGGGGTCAATGAGCAGTTCTTC TRBJ2-1 NA TRBV7-3 TRBD2
CAWSVSAGNTIYF TGTGCCTGGAGTGTATCAGCTGGAAACACCATATATTTT TRBJ1-3 NA TRBV30 NA
CASSPDPGPSLGVLGNTIYF TGTGCCAGCTCACCGGACCCCGGCCCGTCTCTCGGGGTGTTGGGAAACACCATATATTTT TRBJ1-3 NA TRBV18 NA
CASRPIWTATGELFF TGTGCCAGCAGACCCATTTGGACAGCCACCGGGGAGCTGTTTTTT TRBJ2-2 NA TRBV2 NA
CASRRGAGGADNEQFF TGTGCCAGTAGGAGGGGGGCAGGGGGCGCGGATAATGAGCAGTTCTTC TRBJ2-1 NA TRBV19 TRBD1
CASSLVAGANTGELFF TGTGCCAGCAGCTTAGTAGCGGGGGCTAACACCGGGGAGCTGTTTTTT TRBJ2-2 NA TRBV7-9 TRBD2
CASSFTGGGYGYTF TGTGCCAGCAGCTTTACAGGGGGGGGCTATGGCTACACCTTC TRBJ1-2 NA TRBV7-2 TRBD1
CASRGAGEAKNIQYF TGTGCCAGCAGGGGAGCGGGGGAAGCCAAAAACATTCAGTACTTC TRBJ2-4 NA TRBV28 TRBD2